This record looks at one T cell receptor beta chain sequence and its context. Its antigen is currently unknown. Germline V gene sequence: CDR1 MNHNY, CDR2 SVGAGI (reference sequence). Germline trimming cut 3 bases from V and 8 bases from J; bases unmatched to any gene: 7. This CDR3 has 14 residues. The method was immunoSEQ multiplex PCR; TCRdb's version includes in-frame clones alone and lacks a portion of them. The sample lists approximately 80,000 clones; approximately 90% were seen once. This record comes from a study of OX40 agonist ivuxolimab in advanced cancers. Points from the study as a whole: Clones of CD4+ and CD8+ blood T cells grew by week 6 at doses of 0.1 to 3.0 mg/kg. Expansion of clones was among the lowest in partial responders at 0.1-3.0 mg/kg.

The input for sequencing was CD4+ or CD8+ T cells sorted from blood, taken in a trial of the OX40 agonist ivuxolimab. The clonotype comes from an adult with an advanced solid tumor such as melanoma, head and neck, liver or kidney cancer. The chain uses TRBV6-6 and TRBJ1-2; 9 bases fit TRBD1. The CDR3 region is CASSYPDRGGGYTF. For the CDR3, the DNA is TGTGCCAGCAGTTATCCGGACAGGGGAGGCGGCTACACCTTC.